This T cell receptor beta chain was profiled in a study of shared clonotypes between healthy human individuals. Findings of the study overall: The study drew on few donors, limiting represented genetic and exposure-history diversity. Unshared clonotypes carried lower generation probabilities than those common to all four donors.

A note on this clone: Its specificity is not known.

V trimming: 2 bases; J trimming: 0 bases; junction bases outside the gene matches: 1. In germline, CDR1 is MNHNY, CDR2 SVGAGI (reference sequence). This CDR3 contains 16 residues. At deep level, the assay was performed. Data came from immunoSEQ multiplex PCR; TCRdb stores just in-frame clones and leaves some out. Of 2 million to 2.5 million clones in the sample, around 92% were seen once. The J gene is TRBJ2-2, the V gene TRBV6-6, with 9 bases lining up with TRBD1. Sequenced input: naive CD4+ T cells from PBMCs. Subset of the sample: CD45RA+ positively selected. The origin of this receptor is a man between 18 and 29 years old in good health. Some clones in this sample may be carry-over from other donors' samples. CDR3 nucleotides: TGTGCCAGCAGTTACAGACAGGGGGCGAACACCGGGGAGCTGTTTTTT. Translated: CASSYRQGANTGELFF.